This TCR beta chain was recorded in a study of a mutant IDH1 vaccine in newly diagnosed glioma. TCRdb keeps only in-frame clones here, not all; method: immunoSEQ multiplex PCR. The data hold tens of thousands of clones, with roughly 87% observed a single time. Time point specified: week 47, end of study. The vaccine gave 300 ug of a 20-mer mutant IDH1 peptide subcutaneously per dose. A few counts support this clone. Its antigen is undetermined. This specimen consisted of PBMCs, obtained from a glioma patient whose treatment included an IDH1 peptide vaccine. The TCR originated in a woman aged 50 to 60 with glioma.

The CDR3, as DNA: TGCGCCAGCAGCCAAGATACTTACGGGGGTTCCCCCACAAGTCAGCCCCAGCATTTT. Translating gives CASSQDTYGGSPTSQPQHF. This chain joins TRBV4-1 and TRBJ1-5; maybe TRBD1 (5 bases). V lost 0 bases, J lost 6 bases, and 24 bases lay in between. Germline lookup yields CDR1 MGHRA and CDR2 YSYEKL. The CDR3 has 19 residues.